These 19 T cell receptor beta chains share one sample of origin, sequenced in a study of shared clonotypes between healthy human individuals. Sequencing used immunoSEQ multiplex PCR; TCRdb keeps in-frame clones, though not all of them. This sample has 1.4 million to 1.5 million clones, with more than 95% found just once. The sequenced sample consisted of naive CD4+ T cells sorted from blood. Regarding subset: CD45RA+ positively selected. The receptors were gathered from a man aged 25 to 45 in good health.

For this clone: The sample contains more than one DNA sequence encoding this CDR3. The chain links TRBV19 to TRBJ2-3; D gene ambiguous. The CDR3 extends over 13 amino acids. Between the trimmed V and J ends, which lost 1 base and 4 bases, there was a span of 6 bases. CDR1 and CDR2 (germline): LNHDA, SQIVND (reference sequence). The CDR3 sequence: CASSIGRSDTQYF. The CDR3 DNA reads TGTGCCAGTAGTATAGGCAGGTCAGATACGCAGTATTTT.

In regard to this clone: Other DNA sequences within the sample encode an identical CDR3. The V and J genes are TRBV2 and TRBJ1-5; unclear D gene. Per the germline V gene, CDR1 is SNHLY and CDR2 is FYNNEI. This CDR3 has 14 residues. V was pared by 0 bases and J by 0 bases, with 3 bases between. CDR3 sequence reads: CASSEAYSNQPQHF. CDR3 nucleotides: TGTGCCAGCAGTGAAGCGTATAGCAATCAGCCCCAGCATTTT.

The V and J genes are TRBV5-1 and TRBJ1-4, with a tentative D call TRBD1 (5 bases). Germline V gene lookup returns CDR1 SGHRS and CDR2 YFSETQ. V lost 5 bases, J lost 1 base, and 12 bases lay in between. The CDR3 length is 15 residues. As DNA, the CDR3 is TGCGCCAGCAGACTACTGGGGGGAACTAATGAAAAACTGTTTTTT. Its protein is CASRLLGGTNEKLFF.

V is TRBV5-1 and J is TRBJ1-1, with D perhaps matching TRBD1 (5 bases). V lost 4 bases and J lost 3, with 13 bases in between. The germline CDR1 and CDR2 sequences are SGHRS and YFSETQ. This CDR3 region has 14 residues. The CDR3 protein is CASSLTQAHTEAFF. The CDR3 bases are TGCGCCAGCAGCCTTACACAGGCGCACACTGAAGCTTTCTTT.

This rearrangement joins TRBV5-4 to TRBJ2-7; 8 bases agree with TRBD2. V shed 0 bases, J shed 7 bases, and the junction held 9 bases outside the gene matches. Germline CDR1 reads SGHNT; CDR2 reads YYREEE (reference sequence). The CDR3 spans 15 residues. In DNA form, the CDR3 reads TGTGCCAGCAGCTTGGAAGCGGGAGCCTTTTGGGAGCAGTACTTC. The encoded protein is CASSLEAGAFWEQYF. Full variable domain (missing parts from reference TRBV5-4 and TRBJ2-7): ETGVTQSPTHLIKTRGQQVTLRCSSQSGHNTVSWYQQALGQGPQFIFQYYREEENGRGNFPPRFSGLQFPNYSSELNVNALELDDSALYLCASSLEAGAFWEQYFGPGTRLTVT.

This sequence joins TRBV5-4 and TRBJ2-5, with a weak D call TRBD2 (5 bases). This CDR3 has 14 amino acids. The V gene's germline CDR1 is SGHNT and CDR2 YYREEE (reference sequence). V was cut by 1 base and J by 8 bases, with 15 bases left in between. CDR3 coding DNA: TGTGCCAGCAGCTTGCCTAGCTCACCTAGTACCCAGTACTTC. Its protein product is CASSLPSSPSTQYF.

The chain combines TRBV5-1 with TRBJ2-7, with D tentatively TRBD1 or TRBD2 (6 bases each). The V gene's germline CDR1 is SGHRS and CDR2 YFSETQ. The CDR3 runs 15 residues. The V end was cut by 6 bases, the J end by 3 bases, with 19 bases between. The CDR3 DNA sequence: TGCGCCAGCACTCGTACCCGAGGGGGGATCTACGAGCAGTACTTC. Its protein product is CASTRTRGGIYEQYF.

The rearrangement links TRBV2 to TRBJ2-1; TRBD2 matches at 8 bases. With 6 bases clipped from V and 13 bases from J, the junction kept 17 bases outside the gene matches. Germline V gives CDR1 SNHLY, CDR2 FYNNEI. The CDR3 length is 15 residues. The CDR3 bases are TGTGCCAGCAGGAGGGGGACTAGGGGGGATAATTACCAGTTCTTC. Translation gives CASRRGTRGDNYQFF.

V is TRBV29-1 and J is TRBJ2-5; D assignment may be TRBD1 or TRBD2 (5 bases each). The germline CDR1 and CDR2 sequences are SQVTM and ANQGSEA. V was clipped by 4 bases and J by 2 bases, with 17 bases between them. The CDR3 length is 15 residues. CDR3 sequence: CSVAEDNGPQETQYF. In nucleotides, the CDR3 is TGCAGCGTTGCGGAGGACAATGGCCCACAAGAGACCCAGTACTTC.

This clone was seen only a few times. Germline and junction disagree at one end, which may indicate a read error. The chain couples TRBV2 to TRBJ1-4; D is uncertain. The CDR3 extends over 11 amino acids. Germline V CDR1 and CDR2: SNHLY, FYNNEI. The CDR3 DNA follows: TGTGCCAGCAGTACTGAGGTTGCCCCTGTTTTT. Protein sequence: CASSTEVAPVF.

The J gene is TRBJ2-2, the V gene TRBV25-1; D is undetermined. Between the trimmed V and J ends, which lost 3 bases and 2 bases, there was a span of 10 bases. Germline loops: CDR1 MGHDK, CDR2 SYGVNS. CDR3 length: 15 residues. The CDR3 loop is CASSDAVPNTGELFF. In nucleotides, the CDR3 is TGTGCCAGCAGTGATGCAGTCCCCAACACCGGGGAGCTGTTTTTT.

About this clone itself: In the same sample, other DNA sequences code for this CDR3. The chain joins TRBV27 to TRBJ2-7; 7 bases are shared with TRBD1. This CDR3 has 14 amino acids. V lost 6 bases, J lost 3 bases, and 8 bases stayed unmatched. CDR1 and CDR2 from the germline V gene are MNHEY and SMNVEV (reference sequence). The CDR3 nucleotides are TGTGCCAGCAGACGACAGGGTGGAATCTACGAGCAGTACTTC. Amino acid sequence: CASRRQGGIYEQYF.

The rearrangement links TRBV10-3 to TRBJ1-1, with D perhaps TRBD1 (5 bases). Trimming pared 11 bases from V and 3 bases from J, leaving 13 bases between. CDR3 size: 12 residues. Per the germline V gene, CDR1 is ENHRY and CDR2 is SYGVKD. The CDR3 is CAVRGIDTEAFF. CDR3 DNA: TGTGCCGTCCGGGGGATAGACACTGAAGCTTTCTTT.

The rearrangement joins TRBV19 to TRBJ1-4; 8 positions agree with TRBD1. With 9 bases clipped from V and 7 bases from J, the junction kept 7 bases outside the gene matches. Germline CDR1 LNHDA, CDR2 SQIVND (reference sequence). The CDR3 is made up of 13 amino acids. Written as DNA, the CDR3 is TGTGCCAGCAAGACAGGGGAGGCTGAAAAACTGTTTTTT. As protein: CASKTGEAEKLFF.

As regards this clone: At the DNA level, this CDR3 is encoded by other sequences in the same sample as well. CDR3 region: CASSLVPNTEAFF. CDR3 nucleotide sequence: TGCGCCAGCAGCTTGGTACCTAACACTGAAGCTTTCTTT. The V and J genes are TRBV5-1 and TRBJ1-1; D unclear. Germline V CDR1 and CDR2: SGHRS, YFSETQ. This CDR3 comprises 13 residues. Trimming removed 0 bases from V and 2 bases from J, with 5 bases in between.

The chain links TRBV4-1 to TRBJ2-3; D gene unclear. The CDR3 has 14 amino acids. V was trimmed by 1 base and J by 2 bases, leaving 7 bases between them. Germline V gene data show CDR1 as MGHRA and CDR2 as YSYEKL. CDR3 protein: CASSQVPHTDTQYF. Here the CDR3 DNA reads TGCGCCAGCAGCCAAGTACCACACACAGATACGCAGTATTTT.

The chain combines TRBV7-2 with TRBJ2-3, with D unclear. The germline V gene has CDR1 SGHTA and CDR2 FQGNSA. Trimming removed 0 bases from V and 5 bases from J, with 9 bases in between. The CDR3 is made up of 14 amino acids. The CDR3 loop is CASSLALGLDTQYF. The CDR3 DNA reads TGTGCCAGCAGCTTAGCGTTGGGCTTAGATACGCAGTATTTT.

The V call is TRBV5-5, the J call TRBJ1-4; tentatively, D is TRBD1 (5 bases). Germline V CDR1 and CDR2: SGHKS, YYEKEE (reference sequence). This CDR3 contains 16 residues. The V end was cut by 2 bases, the J end by 0 bases, with 11 bases between. The CDR3 loop is CASSFQGVATNEKLFF. CDR3 DNA: TGTGCCAGCAGCTTTCAAGGGGTCGCAACTAATGAAAAACTGTTTTTT.

The J gene is TRBJ2-3, the V gene TRBV27; D uncertain. Trimming left V 5 bases short and J 0 bases short, with 12 bases between. Germline V gene lookup returns CDR1 MNHEY and CDR2 SMNVEV (reference sequence). CDR3 length: 15 residues. The CDR3 nucleotides read TGTGCCAGCAGTCCAAGAAGTACTAGCACAGATACGCAGTATTTT. Encoded protein: CASSPRSTSTDTQYF.